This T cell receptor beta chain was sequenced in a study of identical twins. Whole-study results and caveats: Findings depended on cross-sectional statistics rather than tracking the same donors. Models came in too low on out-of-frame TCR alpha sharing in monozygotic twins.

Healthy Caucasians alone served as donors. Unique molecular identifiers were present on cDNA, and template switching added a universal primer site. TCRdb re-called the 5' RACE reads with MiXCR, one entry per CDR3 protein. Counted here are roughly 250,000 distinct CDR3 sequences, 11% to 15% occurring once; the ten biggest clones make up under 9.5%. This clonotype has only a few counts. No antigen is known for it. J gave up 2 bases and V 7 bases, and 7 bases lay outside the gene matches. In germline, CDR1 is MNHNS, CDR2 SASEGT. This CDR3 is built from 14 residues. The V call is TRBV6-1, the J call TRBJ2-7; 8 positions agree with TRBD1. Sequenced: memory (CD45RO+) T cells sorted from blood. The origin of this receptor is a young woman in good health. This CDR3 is CASTHRGAAYEQYF. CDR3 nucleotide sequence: TGTGCCAGCACCCACAGGGGGGCAGCCTACGAGCAGTACTTC.